This TCR beta chain was found in a study of cytomegalovirus exposure and HLA in healthy donors. Study-level background: Genetic ancestry analysis placed around 76% of the 398 donors that were genotyped in the Caucasian-associated cluster. Findings and limits, study-wide: Generally TCR sequences proved uncommon, though certain public TCRs appeared in numerous donors. A later analysis by the authors found several of the most significant clusters apparently linked to common viral pathogens. According to the study, roughly 180 TCR beta chains were cytomegalovirus-associated.

With respect to this clone: The antigen remains undetermined.

Primers included in the PCR were 60 Vbeta and 13 Jbeta primers. TCRdb keeps only in-frame clones here, not all; method: immunoSEQ multiplex PCR. This table has about 190,000 clones, roughly 81% appearing once. Source material: PBMCs. The TCR comes from a woman younger than 45 in good health and CMV-seropositive.

CDR3 sequence (DNA): TGTGCCACCAGCAGATTGAGACAGGCGAACACTGAAGCTTTCTTT. Amino acids: CATSRLRQANTEAFF. J is TRBJ1-1 and V is TRBV15, with D possibly matching TRBD1 (6 bases). The CDR3 extends over 15 amino acids. The germline V gene encodes CDR1 LNHNV and CDR2 YYDKDF (reference sequence). V was trimmed by 2 bases and J by 1 base, leaving 11 bases between them.